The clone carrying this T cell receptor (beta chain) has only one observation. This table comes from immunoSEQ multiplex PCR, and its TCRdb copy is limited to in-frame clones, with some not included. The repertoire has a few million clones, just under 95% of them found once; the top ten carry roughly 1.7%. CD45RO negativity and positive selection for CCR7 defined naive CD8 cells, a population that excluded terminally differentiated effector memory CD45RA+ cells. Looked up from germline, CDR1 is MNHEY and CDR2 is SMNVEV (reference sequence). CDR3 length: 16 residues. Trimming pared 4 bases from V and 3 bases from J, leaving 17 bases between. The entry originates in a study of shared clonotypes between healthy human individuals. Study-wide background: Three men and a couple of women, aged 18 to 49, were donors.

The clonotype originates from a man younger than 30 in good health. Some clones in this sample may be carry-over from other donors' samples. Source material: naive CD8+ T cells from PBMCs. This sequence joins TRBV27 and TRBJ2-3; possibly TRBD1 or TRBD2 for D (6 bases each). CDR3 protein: CASSSTGTRGTDTQYF. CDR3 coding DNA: TGTGCCAGCAGTTCAACCGGGACACGGGGGACAGATACGCAGTATTTT.